Presented here are 26 T cell receptor beta chains from one specimen sequenced in a study of blood T cell repertoires in COVID-19. Libraries were prepared by immunoSEQ multiplex PCR; TCRdb keeps only in-frame clonotypes and omits some of them. The sample includes approximately 280,000 clones, roughly 90% of them seen just once. The specimen was PBMCs or T cells enriched from blood (not recorded which). These receptors all stem from a woman aged 18-29 years with acute COVID-19.

The chain carries TRBV7-3 and TRBJ2-7, with D unclear. CDR1 SGHTA and CDR2 FQGTGA come from the germline V gene. The germline V and J ends were trimmed by 4 bases and 7 bases, with 8 bases remaining between them. The CDR3 totals 11 residues. CDR3: CASSSQNEQYF. CDR3 sequence (DNA): TGTGCCAGCAGCTCTCAGAATGAGCAGTACTTC. The whole variable domain, remainder taken from reference TRBV7-3 and TRBJ2-7, is GAGVSQTPSNKVTEKGKYVELRCDPISGHTALYWYRQSLGQGPEFLIYFQGTGAADDSGLPNDRFFAVRPEGSVSTLKIQRTERGDSAVYLCASSSQNEQYFGPGTRLTVT.

CDR3 amino acids: CASSPQEGEKLFF. The CDR3 region has the DNA TGTGCCAGCTCACCCCAGGAGGGAGAAAAACTGTTTTTT. The chain couples TRBV18 to TRBJ1-4; D remains ambiguous. Germline CDR1 is KGHSH and CDR2 is LQKENI. Trimming took off 3 bases at V and 8 bases at J, with 10 bases between the two ends. This CDR3 spans 13 amino acids.

The chain carries TRBV11-3 and TRBJ2-5; 8 bases match TRBD2. The CDR3 is made up of 15 amino acids. Germline V gives CDR1 SGHNT, CDR2 YENEEA. V gave up 2 bases and J gave up 3 bases; unmatched junction bases: 5. The CDR3 DNA is TGTGCCAGCAGCTTAAGTAGCGGGGTAGAAGAGACCCAGTACTTC. It yields the protein CASSLSSGVEETQYF.

The chain combines TRBV15 with TRBJ2-1; no clear D gene. CDR1 is LNHNV, CDR2 YYDKDF, per germline (reference sequence). V lost 3 bases and J 0 bases, leaving 12 bases between the germline ends. This CDR3 is 16 amino acids long. The CDR3 loop reads CATSRSMKSSYNEQFF. For the CDR3, the DNA is TGTGCCACCAGCAGGTCTATGAAGAGCTCCTACAATGAGCAGTTCTTC. Based on the CDR3 plus reference TRBV15 and TRBJ2-1, the full variable domain is DAMVIQNPRYQVTQFGKPVTLSCSQTLNHNVMYWYQQKSSQAPKLLFHYYDKDFNNEADTPDNFQSRRPNTSFCFLDIRSPGLGDTAMYLCATSRSMKSSYNEQFFGPGTRLTVL.

The V call is TRBV4-3, the J call TRBJ2-5; perhaps TRBD2 as D (5 bases). The V gene's germline CDR1 is LGHNA and CDR2 YSLEER. V shed 0 bases and J shed 9 bases, with 17 bases lying between them. CDR3 length equals 15 residues. CDR3 residues: CASSQEIGGREAQYF. For the CDR3, the DNA is TGCGCCAGCAGCCAAGAAATAGGAGGTCGTGAGGCCCAGTACTTC.

The V and J genes are TRBV7-8 and TRBJ2-7; perhaps TRBD2 as D (6 bases). Germline V gene lookup returns CDR1 SGHVS and CDR2 FQNEAQ. The CDR3 extends over 15 amino acids. Trimming removed 1 base at V and 4 bases at J, with 14 bases between. This CDR3 is CASSLGAGSWYEQYF. The CDR3 coding sequence is TGTGCCAGCAGCTTAGGGGCGGGAAGTTGGTACGAGCAGTACTTC.

The chain combines TRBV7-2 with TRBJ2-1; TRBD2 matches 9 bases. The germline CDR1 and CDR2 sequences are SGHTA and FQGNSA. The CDR3 is made up of 16 amino acids. V lost 1 base to trimming and J lost 1 base; unmatched junction nucleotides: 2. CDR3: CASSLGGLASYNEQFF. CDR3 nucleotide sequence: TGTGCCAGCAGCTTAGGGGGACTAGCTTCCTACAATGAGCAGTTCTTC.

V is TRBV30 and J is TRBJ1-4; 10 bases fit TRBD1. Losses at the gene ends were 3 bases for V and 5 bases for J; bases not matched to a gene: 12. The CDR3 extends over 17 amino acids. Germline V CDR1 and CDR2: GTSNPN, SVGIG (reference sequence). The CDR3 sequence is CAWRGRTGGSRNEKLFF. CDR3 nucleotides: TGTGCCTGGAGGGGGCGGACAGGGGGTTCGCGGAATGAAAAACTGTTTTTT. Combining the CDR3 with reference TRBV30 and TRBJ1-4 gives the whole variable domain SQTIHQWPATLVQPVGSPLSLECTVEGTSNPNLYWYRQAAGRGLQLLFYSVGIGQISSEVPQNLSASRPQDRQFILSSKKLLLSDSGFYLCAWRGRTGGSRNEKLFFGSGTQLSVL.

The chain has TRBV25-1 and TRBJ2-3; 7 bases line up with TRBD2. Germline CDR1 and CDR2: MGHDK and SYGVNS. V was clipped by 6 bases and J by 6 bases; unmatched bases: 9. The CDR3 contains 14 residues. The CDR3 DNA reads TGTGCCAGCAGAGAGGGACTATTTGGGGATACGCAGTATTTT. Residues: CASREGLFGDTQYF.

This rearrangement joins TRBV24-1 to TRBJ2-2, with 9 bases fitting TRBD2. The CDR3 has 15 residues. J was trimmed by 6 bases and V by 5 bases; bases with no gene match: 6. The germline CDR1 and CDR2 sequences are KGHDR and SFDVKD. DNA of the CDR3: TGTGCCACCAGTGCTGTTGCGGGAGGGGCCGGGGAGCTGTTTTTT. Protein sequence: CATSAVAGGAGELFF.

CDR3 amino acids: CASSLVVAGVREQYF. The CDR3 nucleotides read TGTGCCAGCAGCTTAGTGGTAGCGGGAGTTCGAGAGCAGTACTTC. V gene TRBV7-9 combines with J gene TRBJ2-7, with TRBD2 identical over 9 bases. The V segment lost 1 base and the J segment 7 bases; nucleotides outside the gene matches: 8. CDR1 and CDR2 (germline): SEHNR, FQNEAQ (reference sequence). This CDR3 region has 15 residues.

The rearrangement links TRBV27 to TRBJ2-6; 12 bases map to TRBD2. Looked up from germline, CDR1 is MNHEY and CDR2 is SMNVEV (reference sequence). This CDR3 is built from 22 residues. V shed 6 bases and J 3 bases; nucleotides not matched to a gene: 21. CDR3 amino acids: CASSLYFLAGGSFRHGANVLTF. The DNA for the CDR3 is TGTGCCAGCAGCCTCTACTTCCTAGCGGGAGGGAGTTTTAGGCATGGGGCCAACGTCCTGACTTTC.

The rearrangement links TRBV2 to TRBJ2-3; D is ambiguous. Per germline, CDR1 SNHLY and CDR2 FYNNEI. The CDR3 totals 12 residues. V lost 6 bases and J lost 4, with 8 bases in between. CDR3 coding DNA: TGTGCCAGCAGCGAGGCCGCAGATACGCAGTATTTT. It translates to CASSEAADTQYF. The full variable domain, its missing parts supplied by reference TRBV2 and TRBJ2-3, is EPEVTQTPSHQVTQMGQEVILRCVPISNHLYFYWYRQILGQKVEFLVSFYNNEISEKSEIFDDQFSVERPDGSNFTLKIRSTKLEDSAMYFCASSEAADTQYFGPGTRLTVL.

This clone was recorded at least ten times. V is TRBV6-5 and J is TRBJ1-1; 7 bases agree with TRBD1. V was clipped by 10 bases and J by 0 bases; unmatched bases: 8. The CDR3 sequence is 14 residues long. Germline V gene lookup returns CDR1 MNHEY and CDR2 SVGAGI. CDR3: CATWGQRLNTEAFF. The CDR3 DNA sequence: TGTGCCACGTGGGGACAGAGATTGAACACTGAAGCTTTCTTT.

This clone was seen just once. The gene calls are TRBV24-1 and TRBJ1-2; no firm D call. The V and J ends lost 3 bases and 0 bases respectively, with 19 bases between them. Germline values: CDR1 KGHDR, CDR2 SFDVKD. This CDR3 is 18 amino acids long. The CDR3 nucleotides read TGTGCCACCAGTGATCCTCCATGGCCCAAGGAGACTAACTATGGCTACACCTTC. Protein: CATSDPPWPKETNYGYTF.

The V gene is TRBV24-1, the J gene TRBJ1-4; 8 bases align to TRBD1. J gave up 3 bases and V 12 bases, and 11 bases lay outside the gene matches. The CDR3 loop spans 15 amino acids. The germline V gene has CDR1 KGHDR and CDR2 SFDVKD. DNA of the CDR3: TGTGCCGCAATATCAGGGGGCTATGCTAATGAAAAACTGTTTTTT. Protein product: CAAISGGYANEKLFF.

J is TRBJ2-3 and V is TRBV5-1; 9 bases are shared with TRBD1. The CDR3 totals 14 residues. Looked up from germline, CDR1 is SGHRS and CDR2 is YFSETQ. The V segment lost 3 bases and the J segment 5 bases; nucleotides outside the gene matches: 4. The CDR3 loop reads CASSYGQGKDTQYF. The CDR3 DNA is TGCGCCAGCAGCTACGGACAGGGGAAAGATACGCAGTATTTT.

The chain links TRBV6-4 to TRBJ2-1, with 12 bases aligning to TRBD2. This CDR3 spans 15 amino acids. From germline, CDR1 is MRHNA and CDR2 SNTAGT. V was pared by 3 bases and J by 9 bases, with 6 bases of the junction left unmatched. In DNA form, the CDR3 reads TGTGCCAGCAGTGATGGTCTAGCGGGAGGGAGTGAGCAGTTCTTC. Its translation: CASSDGLAGGSEQFF.

The J gene is TRBJ2-2, the V gene TRBV5-4; tentatively, D is TRBD2 (6 bases). With 0 bases removed from V and 2 bases from J, the gap between germline ends came to 11 bases. This CDR3 contains 16 residues. Germline CDR1 SGHNT, CDR2 YYREEE (reference sequence). For the CDR3, the DNA is TGTGCCAGCAGCTTGGGAAGCGGGCCCAACACCGGGGAGCTGTTTTTT. Encoded protein: CASSLGSGPNTGELFF.

The V gene is TRBV3-1 (or the pseudogene TRBV3-2), the J gene TRBJ2-3, with 7 bases identical to TRBD2. From germline, CDR1 is LGHDT and CDR2 YNNKEL (reference sequence). V was pared by 2 bases and J by 1 base, with 3 bases of the junction left unmatched. This CDR3 region has 15 residues. In nucleotides, the CDR3 is TGTGCCAGCAGCCAAATCCTAGCGGGCACAGATACGCAGTATTTT. Its protein product is CASSQILAGTDTQYF.

V usage is TRBV6-2 or TRBV6-3 and J usage is TRBJ2-1, with TRBD1 identical over 7 bases. This CDR3 region has 15 residues. V dropped 0 bases and J dropped 7; count of bases not matched to a gene: 6. The germline CDR1 and CDR2 sequences are MNHEY and SVGEGT. In nucleotides, the CDR3 is TGTGCCAGCAGTTACTCGGAAGGGGGCTGGAATGAGCAGTTCTTC. This translates into CASSYSEGGWNEQFF.

The genes are TRBV3-1 (or the pseudogene TRBV3-2) and TRBJ1-2; D uncertain. The CDR3 consists of 14 residues. CDR1 is LGHDT and CDR2 is YNNKEL in the germline V gene (reference sequence). V lost 0 bases to trimming and J lost 0 bases, with 5 bases between them. CDR3 in amino acids: CASSQDRTNYGYTF. CDR3 nucleotide sequence: TGTGCCAGCAGCCAAGACAGGACTAACTATGGCTACACCTTC.

The rearrangement links TRBV6-5 to TRBJ2-7, with 10 bases identical to TRBD2. The length of the CDR3 is 15 residues. The V gene end was trimmed by 4 bases and the J gene end by 0 bases; junction bases not matched to a gene: 3. CDR1 and CDR2 (germline): MNHEY, SVGAGI. This chain's CDR3 is CASSFGTSDSYEQYF. CDR3 coding DNA: TGTGCCAGCAGTTTCGGGACTAGCGACTCCTACGAGCAGTACTTC.

CDR3 sequence: CASSLLGDEQYF. In DNA, the CDR3 is TGTGCCAGCTCTCTCCTAGGCGACGAGCAGTACTTC. The gene calls are TRBV18 and TRBJ2-7; D unresolved. Per germline, CDR1 KGHSH and CDR2 LQKENI. V lost 6 bases, J lost 5 bases, and 11 bases lay in between. This CDR3 has 12 residues.

This rearrangement joins TRBV28 to TRBJ1-2; no reliable D call. V shed 8 bases and J shed 5 bases, with 24 bases lying between them. Germline CDR1 and CDR2: MDHEN and SYDVKM. The CDR3 sequence is 16 residues long. CDR3 bases: TGTGCCAGCCTTCGAATTAGGACGCGGGTGGAATATGGCTACACCTTC. It is translated as CASLRIRTRVEYGYTF.

This chain links TRBV27 with TRBJ2-7; 8 bases agree with TRBD2. The V gene's germline CDR1 is MNHEY and CDR2 SMNVEV (reference sequence). This CDR3 region has 14 residues. After removal of 5 bases from V and 6 bases from J, the junction contained 9 bases not matched to a gene. The CDR3 loop is CASSPLREGREQYF. The CDR3 DNA follows: TGTGCCAGCAGTCCCCTCCGGGAGGGCCGCGAGCAGTACTTC.